This record looks at one T cell receptor (beta chain) sequence and its context. The data were obtained in a study of blood T cell repertoires in COVID-19. TCRdb's table, derived via immunoSEQ multiplex PCR, lists solely in-frame clones and lacks some. The sample contains fewer than 200,000 clones, 75% to 95% of which appear only once. The TCR comes from a middle-aged man with acute or convalescent COVID-19. Input material: peripheral blood.

The CDR3 region has the DNA TGTGCCAGCAGCAGGGTCGGGACAGGGGTCACTGAAGCTTTCTTT. Its protein product is CASSRVGTGVTEAFF. The rearrangement links TRBV14 to TRBJ1-1, with 10 positions matching TRBD1. In germline, CDR1 is SGHDN, CDR2 FVKESK. J gave up 4 bases and V 5 bases, and 7 bases lay outside the gene matches. The CDR3 runs to 15 residues. Together with reference TRBV14 and TRBJ1-1, the CDR3 gives the full variable domain: EAGVTQFPSHSVIEKGQTVTLRCDPISGHDNLYWYRRVMGKEIKFLLHFVKESKQDESGMPNNRFLAERTGGTYSTLKVQPAELEDSGVYFCASSRVGTGVTEAFFGQGTRLTVV.